This T cell receptor beta chain comes out of a study of blood T cells in healthy people across ages. Study conclusions and caveats: Unsorted PBMC input precluded a conclusive naive versus antigen-experienced comparison.

V shed 5 bases and J shed 2 bases, with 12 bases lying between them. This CDR3 comprises 14 residues. This clonotype came up a few times. Its specificity is unknown. Then a second PCR, running about 6 to 12 cycles, was carried out with a sample-barcoded 5' primer and a J-beta primer mix. TCRdb re-called the 5' RACE reads with MiXCR, one entry per CDR3 protein. This table has roughly 1,500,000 distinct CDR3 sequences, roughly 40% appearing once. The rearrangement uses TRBV12-3 or TRBV12-4 and TRBJ1-2; unclear D gene. This TCR was sampled from a woman in her late teens or twenties in good health. Input material: blood. DNA for the CDR3: TGTGCCAGCAGTCCGAATTCGGGGAACTATGGCTACACCTTC. Its protein product is CASSPNSGNYGYTF.